The TCR gamma chain described here comes from a study of Vδ1+ human thymocytes. Study-level points and caveats: Highly polyclonal TRG and TRD repertoires with Gaussian CDR3 length distributions appeared in thymus. Despite high sort purity, about a fifth of thymic T cell receptor delta sequences were Vdelta2.

The template was reverse-transcribed extracted RNA. CDR3 amplicons came from multiplex PCR with pooled V-gene forward and constant-region reverse primers. TCRdb reran clone calling via CATT on the multiplex PCR reads. Here the sample spans tens of thousands of gamma-chain clones, roughly a fifth being singletons. This CDR3 is built from 16 residues. Germline V gene data show CDR1 as VINAFY and CDR2 as YDVSNSKD. V trimming: 0 bases; J trimming: 2 bases; junction bases outside the gene matches: 10. This clone was seen once. Its specificity is unknown. The sequencing sample was made of Vdelta1+ gamma-delta thymocytes from the thymus. The subset is: FACS-sorted CD3+ TCRalphabeta- TCRVdelta1+ TCRVdelta2- thymocytes. This chain links TRGV5 with TRGJ1 or TRGJ2. The origin of this receptor is a girl under three years old who had congenital heart surgery. CDR3 loop: CATWDRQGEDYYKKLF. The DNA for the CDR3 is TGTGCCACCTGGGACAGGCAGGGGGAGGATTATTATAAGAAACTCTTT.